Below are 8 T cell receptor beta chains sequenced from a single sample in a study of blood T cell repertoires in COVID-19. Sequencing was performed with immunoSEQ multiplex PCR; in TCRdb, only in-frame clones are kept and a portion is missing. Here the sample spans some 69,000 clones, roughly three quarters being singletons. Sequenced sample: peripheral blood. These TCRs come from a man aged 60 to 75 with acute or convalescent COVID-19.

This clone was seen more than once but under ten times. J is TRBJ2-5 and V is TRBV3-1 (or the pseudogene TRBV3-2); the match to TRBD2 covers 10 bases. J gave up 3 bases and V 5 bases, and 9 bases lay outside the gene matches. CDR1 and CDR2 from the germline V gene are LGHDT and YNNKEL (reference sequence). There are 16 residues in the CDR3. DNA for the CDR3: TGTGCCAGCAGCTCCCGGGGTAGCGGGGGGAAAGAGACCCAGTACTTC. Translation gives CASSSRGSGGKETQYF.

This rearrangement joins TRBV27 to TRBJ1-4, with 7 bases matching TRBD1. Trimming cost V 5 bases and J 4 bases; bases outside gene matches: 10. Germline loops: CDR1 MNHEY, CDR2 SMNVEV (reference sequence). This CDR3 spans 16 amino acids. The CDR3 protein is CASSPLPRDSNEKLFF. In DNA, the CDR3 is TGTGCCAGCAGTCCCCTTCCCCGGGACAGTAATGAAAAACTGTTTTTT.

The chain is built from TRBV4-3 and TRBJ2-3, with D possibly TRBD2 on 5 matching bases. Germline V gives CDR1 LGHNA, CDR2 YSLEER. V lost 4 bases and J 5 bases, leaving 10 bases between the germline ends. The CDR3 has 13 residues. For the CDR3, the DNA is TGCGCCAGCAGCCCCGGAGGAGGAGATACGCAGTATTTT. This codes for CASSPGGGDTQYF.

The CDR3 spells CASSMRTGKSTGANVLTF. The DNA of the CDR3 is TGTGCCAGCTCGATGCGGACAGGGAAAAGCACTGGGGCCAACGTCCTGACTTTC. The chain is built from TRBV18 and TRBJ2-6; 8 nucleotides agree with TRBD1. Germline loops: CDR1 KGHSH, CDR2 LQKENI. The V segment lost 6 bases and the J segment 2 bases; nucleotides outside the gene matches: 12. The CDR3 is made up of 18 amino acids.

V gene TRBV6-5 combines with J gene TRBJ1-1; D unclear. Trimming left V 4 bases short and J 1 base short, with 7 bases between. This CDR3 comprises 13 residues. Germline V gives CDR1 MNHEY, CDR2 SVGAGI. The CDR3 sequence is CASSFSSNTEAFF. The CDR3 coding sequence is TGTGCCAGCAGTTTTTCCTCGAACACTGAAGCTTTCTTT.

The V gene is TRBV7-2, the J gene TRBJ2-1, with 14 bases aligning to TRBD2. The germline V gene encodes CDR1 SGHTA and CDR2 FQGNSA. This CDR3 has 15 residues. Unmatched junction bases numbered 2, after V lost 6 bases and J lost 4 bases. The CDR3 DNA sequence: TGTGCCAGCAGTTGGACTAGCGGGGGGTACAATGAGCAGTTCTTC. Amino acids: CASSWTSGGYNEQFF.

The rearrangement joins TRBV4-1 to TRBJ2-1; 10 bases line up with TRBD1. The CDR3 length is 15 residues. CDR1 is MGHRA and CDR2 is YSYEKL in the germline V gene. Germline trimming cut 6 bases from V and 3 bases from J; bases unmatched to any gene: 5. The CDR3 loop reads CASRGQGKSYNEQFF. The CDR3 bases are TGCGCCAGCAGGGGACAGGGGAAGAGCTACAATGAGCAGTTCTTC.

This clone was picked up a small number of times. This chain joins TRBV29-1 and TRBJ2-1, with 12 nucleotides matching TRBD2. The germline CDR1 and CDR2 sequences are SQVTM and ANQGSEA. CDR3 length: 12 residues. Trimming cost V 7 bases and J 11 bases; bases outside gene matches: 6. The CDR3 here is CSAGLAGRKQFF. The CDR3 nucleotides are TGCAGCGCCGGACTAGCGGGGAGAAAGCAGTTCTTC.